These T cell receptor beta chains were read from a single sample in a study of T cells in Graves' hyperthyroidism and ophthalmopathy. One entry per CDR3 protein, called by TCRdb with MiXCR from the multiplex PCR reads. This sample yields 300,000 to 350,000 distinct CDR3 sequences, of which about 15% are seen a single time; about 26% belongs to the top ten. The sequenced sample consisted of blood. The receptors derive from a woman younger than 45 with Graves' hyperthyroidism. CDR3s include the opening cysteine and the closing phenylalanine or tryptophan. The D gene is left open where the match is weak. Not every row has a clone size; where given, it reads once, few, many or a size class.

few	14	TRBV28	TRBJ2-7	NA	TGTGCCAGCAGTTTATCATTAGCGGCCTACGAGCAGTACTTC	CASSLSLAAYEQYF
many	15	TRBV28	TRBJ1-5	NA	TGTGCCACCTATCCGCCGCAGGGAGGGATACAGCCCCAGCATTTT	CATYPPQGGIQPQHF
many	15	TRBV15	TRBJ2-7	TRBD1	TGTGCCACCAGCCGAGATGGACAGGGTAACTACGAGCAGTACTTC	CATSRDGQGNYEQYF
NA	16	TRBV7-8	TRBJ2-1	TRBD2	TGTGCCAGCAGCTTATGGGCCGGGACTAGCTATAATGAGCAGTTCTTC	CASSLWAGTSYNEQFF
many	15	TRBV27	TRBJ2-7	TRBD1	TGTGCCAGCAGCGACAGGGTGGGAAGCTCCTACGAGCAGTACTTC	CASSDRVGSSYEQYF
NA	14	TRBV4-2	TRBJ2-7	NA	TGTGCCAGCAGCCAAGATTCGGGTTACTACGAGCAGTACTTC	CASSQDSGYYEQYF
NA	15	TRBV7-9	TRBJ2-3	TRBD1	TGTGCCAGCAGCAAACGGGACAGGGGTTTAGATACGCAGTATTTT	CASSKRDRGLDTQYF
many	13	TRBV27	TRBJ1-2	NA	TGTGCCAGCAGTTTACGAAGGAATGAGGGCTACACCTTC	CASSLRRNEGYTF
many	13	TRBV12-3/TRBV12-4	TRBJ2-7	TRBD2	TGTGCCAGCAGGGTTGGCGGGAGGTACGAGCAGTACTTC	CASRVGGRYEQYF
many	17	TRBV19	TRBJ2-3	TRBD2	TGTGCCAGTAGTCCGAGGACTAGCGGGATGATGACAGATACGCAGTATTTT	CASSPRTSGMMTDTQYF
NA	15	TRBV20-1	TRBJ2-3	TRBD2	TGCAGTGCTAGAGAGATTAGCGGGTCGGGGGATACGCAGTATTTT	CSAREISGSGDTQYF
many	14	TRBV2	TRBJ2-7	NA	TGTGCCAGCAAGTACGACAGGAGCTCCTACGAGCAGTACTTC	CASKYDRSSYEQYF
many	15	TRBV27	TRBJ1-2	TRBD1	TGTGCCAGCAGTTTAGGGGGGCAGGGGGCCCGTGGCTACACCTTC	CASSLGGQGARGYTF
many	14	TRBV7-9	TRBJ2-1	NA	TGTGCCAGCAGCTTGTCGGCGACTCTGGATGAGCAGTTCTTC	CASSLSATLDEQFF
many	14	TRBV6-4	TRBJ2-3	NA	TGTGCCAGCAGTGAGATGGGGGGTACAGATACGCAGTATTTT	CASSEMGGTDTQYF
many	12	TRBV4-1	TRBJ2-2	NA	TGCGCCAGCTCCAGGGCGACCGGGGAGCTGTTTTTT	CASSRATGELFF
NA	13	TRBV28	TRBJ1-5	TRBD1	TGTGCCAGCAGAATAACAGGGGATCAGCCCCAGCATTTT	CASRITGDQPQHF